This entry features one T cell receptor beta chain sequence. TCRdb reprocessed the 5' RACE reads with MiXCR, giving one entry per CDR3 protein. The data contain around 300,000 distinct CDR3 sequences, around 20% of them singletons. The record originates from a study of CD8 T cells in ankylosing spondylitis. Trimming took off 3 bases at V and 3 bases at J, with 12 bases between the two ends. Germline V CDR1 and CDR2: MNHNS, SASEGT. CDR3 size: 15 residues. The sequenced material came from blood, either unsorted or a sorted T cell fraction (not recorded which). This sequence originates from a female donor with ankylosing spondylitis or in good health (not recorded which). This chain links TRBV6-1 with TRBJ2-1; D is undetermined. CDR3 DNA sequence: TGTGCCAGCAGTGACGGTCGGTTAGTCTACAATGAGCAGTTCTTC. It codes for CASSDGRLVYNEQFF.